These 32 T cell receptor beta chains were all obtained from the same sample, sequenced in a study of blood T cell repertoires in COVID-19. Generated by immunoSEQ multiplex PCR, the TCRdb table keeps only in-frame clones and is missing some. The repertoire consists of around 150,000 clones, with roughly three quarters occurring once and the leading ten covering 4.2%. The material sequenced was peripheral blood. The receptors shown here come from a man between 60 and 75 years old with acute or convalescent COVID-19.

This chain links TRBV5-1 with TRBJ1-4, with D tentatively TRBD1 (5 bases). Germline CDR1 SGHRS, CDR2 YFSETQ. V was shortened by 2 bases and J by 4 bases, with 18 bases between the two germline ends. The CDR3 has 17 amino acids. CDR3 region: CASSLRIDRGSNEKLFF. The CDR3, as DNA: TGCGCCAGCAGCTTACGGATCGACCGGGGGAGTAATGAAAAACTGTTTTTT. Looking up the rest from reference TRBV5-1 and TRBJ1-4 gives the full variable domain: KAGVTQTPRYLIKTRGQQVTLSCSPISGHRSVSWYQQTPGQGLQFLFEYFSETQRNKGNFPGRFSGRQFSNSRSEMNVSTLELGDSALYLCASSLRIDRGSNEKLFFGSGTQLSVL.

The chain employs TRBV2 and TRBJ2-5, with 9 bases lining up with TRBD1. The CDR3 contains 13 residues. Trimming took 6 bases from V and 3 from J; bases not matched to a gene: 2. In germline, CDR1 is SNHLY, CDR2 FYNNEI. The CDR3 spells CASSRDREETQYF. The CDR3 DNA reads TGTGCCAGCAGCCGGGACAGGGAAGAGACCCAGTACTTC.

This chain connects TRBV7-9 to TRBJ2-1; 7 nucleotides line up with TRBD2. The CDR3 is 13 amino acids. The germline CDR1 and CDR2 sequences are SEHNR and FQNEAQ (reference sequence). The V gene end was trimmed by 1 base and the J gene end by 16 bases; junction bases not matched to a gene: 10. The CDR3 loop reads CASSLEGGSPEFF. CDR3 DNA: TGTGCCAGCAGCTTAGAGGGCGGGAGCCCGGAATTCTTC.

In the case of this clone: Other DNA variants within this sample encode the same CDR3. The chain couples TRBV28 to TRBJ2-2, with a possible D match to TRBD1 (5 bases). Germline V gives CDR1 MDHEN, CDR2 SYDVKM. The V and J ends lost 5 bases and 2 bases respectively, with 9 bases between them. The CDR3 runs 14 residues. The CDR3 nucleotides are TGTGCCAGCAGTCCCGGACAAAACACCGGGGAGCTGTTTTTT. This sequence encodes CASSPGQNTGELFF.

The chain links TRBV7-6 to TRBJ2-2; D unresolved. Trimming removed 7 bases from V and 5 bases from J, with 17 bases in between. Germline V CDR1 and CDR2: SGHVS, FNYEAQ. This CDR3 has 15 amino acids. Here the CDR3 reads CASTLSTPRTGELFF. DNA of the CDR3: TGTGCCAGCACCCTTAGCACACCAAGAACCGGGGAGCTGTTTTTT.

The rearrangement uses TRBV7-2 and TRBJ1-5, with TRBD1 matching 8 bases. V was clipped by 4 bases and J by 0 bases; unmatched bases: 11. Per germline, CDR1 SGHTA and CDR2 FQGNSA. The CDR3 runs to 18 residues. The CDR3 coding sequence is TGTGCCAGCAGCTCGGGACAGGACACCCGTTATAGCAATCAGCCCCAGCATTTT. This gives the protein CASSSGQDTRYSNQPQHF. Based on the CDR3 plus reference TRBV7-2 and TRBJ1-5, the full variable domain is GAGVSQSPSNKVTEKGKDVELRCDPISGHTALYWYRQSLGQGLEFLIYFQGNSAPDKSGLPSDRFSAERTGGSVSTLTIQRTQQEDSAVYLCASSSGQDTRYSNQPQHFGDGTRLSIL.

This clone has only a few counts. The genes are TRBV6-5 and TRBJ1-5; 10 nucleotides match TRBD1. The CDR3 has 15 amino acids. Germline loops: CDR1 MNHEY, CDR2 SVGAGI. J lost 5 bases, V lost 4 bases, and 5 bases had no gene match. The CDR3 DNA sequence: TGTGCCAGCAGTTCGGACAGGGGGTACGATCAGCCCCAGCATTTT. Translation: CASSSDRGYDQPQHF.

This chain uses TRBV28 with TRBJ1-3, with a weak D call TRBD1 (5 bases). CDR1 is MDHEN and CDR2 is SYDVKM in the germline V gene. Trimming removed 7 bases at V and 0 bases at J, with 16 bases between. CDR3 length: 16 residues. The CDR3 nucleotides are TGTGCCAGCAACAAGCCGACAGATCTCTCTGGAAACACCATATATTTT. Amino acids: CASNKPTDLSGNTIYF.

The chain recombines TRBV19 with TRBJ2-7; 8 bases map to TRBD2. The germline CDR1 and CDR2 sequences are LNHDA and SQIVND (reference sequence). With V trimmed by 6 bases and J by 3 bases, 13 bases remained unmatched. The CDR3 runs to 16 residues. CDR3 region: CASRHPGGSGSYEQYF. The CDR3 nucleotides read TGTGCCAGTAGGCACCCCGGAGGGAGCGGGAGCTACGAGCAGTACTTC.

The chain is built from TRBV13 and TRBJ2-7; D is undetermined. The CDR3 runs to 13 residues. V dropped 0 bases and J dropped 6 bases, with 9 bases sitting between them. From germline, CDR1 is PRHDT and CDR2 FYEKMQ (reference sequence). CDR3 amino acids: CASSLGWASEQYF. The DNA for the CDR3 is TGTGCCAGCAGCTTAGGATGGGCCTCCGAGCAGTACTTC.

The table lists this clone with a few counts. The chain has TRBV3-1 (or the pseudogene TRBV3-2) and TRBJ2-1; weak D call: TRBD2 (5 bases). The V and J ends lost 4 bases and 6 bases respectively, with 13 bases between them. Germline V gene lookup returns CDR1 LGHDT and CDR2 YNNKEL (reference sequence). This CDR3 has 14 residues. The CDR3 here is CASSRPERGNEQFF. The CDR3 nucleotides read TGTGCCAGCAGCCGCCCGGAACGGGGCAATGAGCAGTTCTTC.

J is TRBJ2-3 and V is TRBV18; 8 bases are a match to TRBD1. This CDR3 comprises 14 residues. With 5 bases clipped from V and 1 base from J, the junction kept 2 bases outside the gene matches. From germline, CDR1 is KGHSH and CDR2 LQKENI. CDR3: CASSEGQGTDTQYF. The CDR3 coding sequence is TGTGCCAGCTCAGAGGGACAGGGCACAGATACGCAGTATTTT. The whole variable domain, filled in from reference TRBV18 and TRBJ2-3, reads NAGVMQNPRHLVRRRGQEARLRCSPMKGHSHVYWYRQLPEEGLKFMVYLQKENIIDESGMPKERFSAEFPKEGPSILRIQQVVRGDSAAYFCASSEGQGTDTQYFGPGTRLTVL.

The J gene is TRBJ2-7, the V gene TRBV19, with a weak D call TRBD2 (6 bases). Germline V lookup: CDR1 LNHDA, CDR2 SQIVND (reference sequence). The CDR3 length is 13 residues. Trimming removed 5 bases at V and 2 bases at J, with 10 bases between. The CDR3 coding sequence is TGTGCCAGTAGTCGTGGGGGGACCTACGAGCAGTACTTC. Translated: CASSRGGTYEQYF.

The J gene is TRBJ1-2, the V gene TRBV2; maybe TRBD1 (6 bases). Trimming stripped 4 bases from V and 10 bases from J, with 10 bases between. Per germline, CDR1 SNHLY and CDR2 FYNNEI. The CDR3 spans 11 residues. The CDR3 loop is CASSVGGDYTF. The CDR3 DNA reads TGTGCCAGCAGTGTAGGGGGAGACTACACCTTC.

This chain joins TRBV10-1 and TRBJ2-7; TRBD2 aligns across 9 bases. The CDR3 runs 14 residues. The germline V gene has CDR1 WNHNN and CDR2 SYGVQD (reference sequence). The J segment lost 5 bases and the V segment lost 4 bases, leaving 6 bases of the junction unmatched. CDR3 DNA: TGCGCCAGCAGTGGTGCGGGAGGGAAGCACGAGCAGTACTTC. Its translation: CASSGAGGKHEQYF.

The rearrangement uses TRBV30 and TRBJ2-3; 9 bases match TRBD2. CDR1 is GTSNPN and CDR2 is SVGIG in the germline V gene (reference sequence). This CDR3 is built from 16 residues. Trimming cost V 4 bases and J 4 bases; bases outside gene matches: 12. The CDR3 reads CAWTLGGGRGADTQYF. The CDR3 nucleotides read TGTGCCTGGACTCTAGGGGGCGGGAGGGGTGCAGATACGCAGTATTTT.

This chain uses TRBV11-2 with TRBJ2-6; no definite D call. Trimming pared 6 bases from V and 1 base from J, leaving 16 bases between. The CDR3 spans 17 residues. Germline assignment: CDR1 SGHAT and CDR2 FQNNGV. DNA for the CDR3: TGTGCCAGCAGAACCGTAGTCCACTTTTCTGGGGCCAACGTCCTGACTTTC. Amino acids: CASRTVVHFSGANVLTF.

V and J are TRBV5-1 and TRBJ2-7; 8 bases agree with TRBD1. The CDR3 loop spans 15 amino acids. The germline gives CDR1 SGHRS, CDR2 YFSETQ. Trimming cost V 4 bases and J 3 bases; bases outside gene matches: 9. The CDR3 loop is CASSPQGGNSYEQYF. The CDR3 coding sequence is TGCGCCAGCAGCCCACAGGGGGGAAATAGCTACGAGCAGTACTTC.

This clone was detected once. The gene calls are TRBV7-8 and TRBJ2-7; 12 bases are a match to TRBD2. Trimming at V came to 4 bases and at J to 1 base, leaving 11 bases not matched to a gene. CDR3 length equals 18 residues. The germline V gene has CDR1 SGHVS and CDR2 FQNEAQ. The CDR3 reads CASSSLGLAGPRSYEQYF. Here the CDR3 DNA reads TGTGCCAGCAGCTCACTCGGACTAGCGGGACCGCGTTCCTACGAGCAGTACTTC.

The chain's CDR3 is CASSLTGGHNEQFF. The CDR3 coding sequence is TGCGCCAGCAGCTTGACAGGGGGGCACAATGAGCAGTTCTTC. The chain carries TRBV5-1 and TRBJ2-1; 8 bases match TRBD1. CDR3 size: 14 residues. After removal of 1 base from V and 5 bases from J, the junction contained 2 bases not matched to a gene. Looked up from germline, CDR1 is SGHRS and CDR2 is YFSETQ.

This chain joins TRBV6-5 and TRBJ2-7, with 12 bases lining up with TRBD2. With V trimmed by 6 bases and J by 2 bases, 5 bases remained unmatched. Germline CDR1 is MNHEY and CDR2 is SVGAGI. This CDR3 is 15 amino acids long. CDR3 bases: TGTGCCAGCAGACTCACTAGCGGGAGGACCTACGAGCAGTACTTC. Protein product: CASRLTSGRTYEQYF.

The V and J genes are TRBV7-8 and TRBJ2-7; 12 positions match TRBD1. The CDR3 length is 16 residues. J gave up 7 bases and V 2 bases, and 9 bases lay outside the gene matches. Germline V lookup: CDR1 SGHVS, CDR2 FQNEAQ. The CDR3 DNA reads TGTGCCAGCAGCTTACTAGGGGGACAGGGGGCGAGAGAGCAGTACTTC. Protein: CASSLLGGQGAREQYF.

V is TRBV6-9 and J is TRBJ2-7; the match to TRBD2 covers 8 bases. Germline V CDR1 and CDR2: MNHGY, SVAAGI. The length of the CDR3 is 15 residues. J lost 5 bases, V lost 5 bases, and 11 bases had no gene match. CDR3 loop: CASSPPERESDEQYF. The CDR3, as DNA: TGTGCCAGCAGTCCTCCAGAGCGGGAGTCGGACGAGCAGTACTTC.

This chain uses TRBV2 with TRBJ1-2; 9 positions agree with TRBD1. This CDR3 contains 14 residues. Per germline, CDR1 SNHLY and CDR2 FYNNEI. The ends lost 6 bases at V and 6 bases at J; junction bases unmatched: 8. The CDR3: CASSVQGARNGYTF. In DNA, the CDR3 is TGTGCCAGCAGCGTACAGGGGGCGAGGAATGGCTACACCTTC.

This clone was recorded a few times. This chain joins TRBV4-1 and TRBJ1-2; 7 bases are shared with TRBD1. V shed 1 base and J 6 bases; nucleotides not matched to a gene: 5. Per germline, CDR1 MGHRA and CDR2 YSYEKL. CDR3 length: 14 amino acids. This chain's CDR3 is CASSQVTGTDGYTF. DNA for the CDR3: TGCGCCAGCAGCCAAGTGACAGGGACGGATGGCTACACCTTC.

This clone was counted a single time. The chain employs TRBV25-1 and TRBJ1-5, with a weak D call TRBD1 (5 bases). CDR1 is MGHDK, CDR2 SYGVNS, per germline. V was pared by 4 bases and J by 3 bases, with 19 bases between. This CDR3 contains 17 residues. CDR3 in DNA: TGTGCCAGCAGTGCCGGCGGGGCGGGGAGGTTCAATCAGCCCCAGCATTTT. This encodes CASSAGGAGRFNQPQHF.

This clone has just one count. The rearrangement uses TRBV20-1 and TRBJ1-5, with no clear D. Per germline, CDR1 DFQATT and CDR2 SNEGSKA (reference sequence). The CDR3 runs 12 residues. V was cut by 3 bases and J by 7 bases, with 10 bases left in between. Written as DNA, the CDR3 is TGCAGTGCTAGTACTGGCGGGCAGCCCCAGCATTTT. It specifies CSASTGGQPQHF.

This CDR3 reads CASSEWGLGAHNEQFF. CDR3 nucleotides: TGTGCCAGCAGTGAATGGGGACTAGGAGCTCACAATGAGCAGTTCTTC. The chain has TRBV2 and TRBJ2-1; 8 bases map to TRBD2. This CDR3 has 16 amino acids. V lost 2 bases, J lost 5 bases, and 8 bases stayed unmatched. Germline CDR1 SNHLY, CDR2 FYNNEI. Full variable domain (remainder filled in from reference TRBV2 and TRBJ2-1): EPEVTQTPSHQVTQMGQEVILRCVPISNHLYFYWYRQILGQKVEFLVSFYNNEISEKSEIFDDQFSVERPDGSNFTLKIRSTKLEDSAMYFCASSEWGLGAHNEQFFGPGTRLTVL.

The gene calls are TRBV5-4 and TRBJ2-3; 12 bases map to TRBD2. The germline gives CDR1 SGHNT, CDR2 YYREEE (reference sequence). J was trimmed by 6 bases and V by 1 base; bases with no gene match: 6. The CDR3 totals 16 residues. The CDR3, as DNA: TGTGCCAGCAGCTTGAAGACTAGCGGGAGTGTTGATACGCAGTATTTT. Residues: CASSLKTSGSVDTQYF.

The chain has TRBV29-1 and TRBJ1-1, with D hard to call. Germline lookup yields CDR1 SQVTM and CDR2 ANQGSEA. Trimming left V 3 bases short and J 4 bases short, with 9 bases between. This CDR3 has 12 amino acids. The CDR3 protein is CSVDRGSTEAFF. The CDR3, as DNA: TGCAGCGTTGATCGAGGTTCCACTGAAGCTTTCTTT. The variable domain in full, completed from reference TRBV29-1 and TRBJ1-1, reads SAVISQKPSRDICQRGTSLTIQCQVDSQVTMMFWYRQQPGQSLTLIATANQGSEATYESGFVIDKFPISRPNLTFSTLTVSNMSPEDSSIYLCSVDRGSTEAFFGQGTRLTVV.

The rearrangement joins TRBV12-2 to TRBJ2-1; the table's D gene call, TRBD1, was not cross checked with the DNA. TRBV12-2 constitutes a pseudogene. This CDR3 is built from 16 residues. The chain's CDR3 is CASRSRWISSYNEQFF. CDR3 nucleotide sequence: TGTGCAAGTCGCTCCAGGTGGATAAGCTCCTACAATGAGCAGTTCTTC.

The V call is TRBV19, the J call TRBJ2-3, with D maybe TRBD2 (6 bases). The CDR3 spans 12 residues. The V end lost 8 bases, the J end lost 2 bases, and 8 bases lay between the germline ends. Per the germline V gene, CDR1 is LNHDA and CDR2 is SQIVND (reference sequence). CDR3 coding DNA: TGTGCCAGTGGCGGGAACACAGATACGCAGTATTTT. Translated: CASGGNTDTQYF.